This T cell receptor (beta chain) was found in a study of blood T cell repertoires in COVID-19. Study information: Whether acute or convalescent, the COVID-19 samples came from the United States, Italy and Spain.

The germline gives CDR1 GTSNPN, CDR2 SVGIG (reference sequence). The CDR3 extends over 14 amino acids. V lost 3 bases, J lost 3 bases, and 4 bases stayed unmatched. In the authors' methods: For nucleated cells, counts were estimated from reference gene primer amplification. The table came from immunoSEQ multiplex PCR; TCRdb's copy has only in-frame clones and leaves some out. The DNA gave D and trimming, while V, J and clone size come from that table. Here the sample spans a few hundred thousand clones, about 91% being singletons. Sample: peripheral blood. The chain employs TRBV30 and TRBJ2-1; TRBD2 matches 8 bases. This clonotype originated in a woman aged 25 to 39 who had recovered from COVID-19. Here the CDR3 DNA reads TGTGCCTGGAGGCGGCTAGCGGGCTACAATGAGCAGTTCTTC. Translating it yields CAWRRLAGYNEQFF.